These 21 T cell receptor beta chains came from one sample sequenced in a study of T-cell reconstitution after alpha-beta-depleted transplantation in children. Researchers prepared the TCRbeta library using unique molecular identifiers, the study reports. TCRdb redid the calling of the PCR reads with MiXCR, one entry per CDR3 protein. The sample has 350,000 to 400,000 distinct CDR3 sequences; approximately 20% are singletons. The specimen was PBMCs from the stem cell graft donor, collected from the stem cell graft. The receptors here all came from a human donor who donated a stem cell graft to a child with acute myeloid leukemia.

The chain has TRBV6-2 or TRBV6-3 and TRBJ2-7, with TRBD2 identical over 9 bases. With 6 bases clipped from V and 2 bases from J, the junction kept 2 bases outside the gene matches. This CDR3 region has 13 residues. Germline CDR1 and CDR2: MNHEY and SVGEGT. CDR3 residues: CASRAGGAYEQYF. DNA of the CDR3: TGTGCCAGCAGGGCGGGAGGGGCCTACGAGCAGTACTTC.

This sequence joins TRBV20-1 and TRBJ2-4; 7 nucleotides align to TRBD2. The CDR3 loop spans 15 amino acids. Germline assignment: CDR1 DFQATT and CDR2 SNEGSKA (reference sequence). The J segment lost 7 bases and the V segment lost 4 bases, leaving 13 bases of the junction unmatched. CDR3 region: CSATPSWEGRNIQYF. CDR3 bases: TGCAGTGCTACTCCATCTTGGGAGGGCCGGAACATTCAGTACTTC.

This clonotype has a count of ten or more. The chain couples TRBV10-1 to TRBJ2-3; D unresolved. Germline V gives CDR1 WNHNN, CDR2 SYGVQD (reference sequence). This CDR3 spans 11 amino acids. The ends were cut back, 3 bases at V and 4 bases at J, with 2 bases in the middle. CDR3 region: CASSDADTQYF. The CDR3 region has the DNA TGCGCCAGCAGTGATGCAGATACGCAGTATTTT.

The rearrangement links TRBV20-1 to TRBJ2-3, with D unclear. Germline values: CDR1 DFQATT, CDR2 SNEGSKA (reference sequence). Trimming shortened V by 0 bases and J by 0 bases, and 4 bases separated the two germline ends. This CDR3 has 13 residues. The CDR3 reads CSARDPSTDTQYF. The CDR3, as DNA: TGCAGTGCTAGAGATCCGAGCACAGATACGCAGTATTTT.

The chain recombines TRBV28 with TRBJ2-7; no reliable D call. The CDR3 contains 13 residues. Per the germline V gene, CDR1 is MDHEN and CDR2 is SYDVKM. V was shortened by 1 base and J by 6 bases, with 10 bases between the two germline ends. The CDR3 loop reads CASSLSSRSEQYF. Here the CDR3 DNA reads TGTGCCAGCAGTTTATCTTCCCGGAGCGAGCAGTACTTC.

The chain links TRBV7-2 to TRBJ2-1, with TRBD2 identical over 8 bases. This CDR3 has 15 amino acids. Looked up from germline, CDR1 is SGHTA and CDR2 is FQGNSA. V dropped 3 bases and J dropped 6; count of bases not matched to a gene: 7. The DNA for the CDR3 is TGTGCCAGCAGCTTGGAAAGCGGGAGTGGCAATGAGCAGTTCTTC. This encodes CASSLESGSGNEQFF.

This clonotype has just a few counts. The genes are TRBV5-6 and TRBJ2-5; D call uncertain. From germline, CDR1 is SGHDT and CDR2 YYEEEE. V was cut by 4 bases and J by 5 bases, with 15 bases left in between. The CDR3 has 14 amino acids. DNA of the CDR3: TGTGCCAGCAGCCCGAGGTCGGTGACGGAGACCCAGTACTTC. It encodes CASSPRSVTETQYF.

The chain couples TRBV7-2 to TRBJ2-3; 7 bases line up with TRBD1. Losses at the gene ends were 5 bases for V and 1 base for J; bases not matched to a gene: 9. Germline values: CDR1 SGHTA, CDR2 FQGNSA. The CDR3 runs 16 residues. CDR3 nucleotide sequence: TGTGCCAGCAGCGAAGGACACAGGGGAGGCACAGATACGCAGTATTTT. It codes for CASSEGHRGGTDTQYF.

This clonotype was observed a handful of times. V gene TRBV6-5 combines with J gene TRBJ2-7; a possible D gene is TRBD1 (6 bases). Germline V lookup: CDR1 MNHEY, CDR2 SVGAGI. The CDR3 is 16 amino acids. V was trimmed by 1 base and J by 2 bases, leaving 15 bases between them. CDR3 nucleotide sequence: TGTGCCAGCAGTTACTGGGGGACACCAACCACCTACGAGCAGTACTTC. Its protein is CASSYWGTPTTYEQYF.

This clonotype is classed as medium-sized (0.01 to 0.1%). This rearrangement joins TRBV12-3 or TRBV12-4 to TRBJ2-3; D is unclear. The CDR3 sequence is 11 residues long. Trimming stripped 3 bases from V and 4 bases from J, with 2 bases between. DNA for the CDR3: TGTGCCAGCAGTTTTTCAGATACGCAGTATTTT. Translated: CASSFSDTQYF.

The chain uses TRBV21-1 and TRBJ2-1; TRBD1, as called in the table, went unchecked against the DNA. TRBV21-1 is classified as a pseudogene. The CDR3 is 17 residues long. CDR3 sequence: CASSKEGRERGYNEQFF. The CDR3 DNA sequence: TGTGCCAGCAGCAAAGAAGGCAGGGAAAGGGGATACAATGAGCAGTTCTTC.

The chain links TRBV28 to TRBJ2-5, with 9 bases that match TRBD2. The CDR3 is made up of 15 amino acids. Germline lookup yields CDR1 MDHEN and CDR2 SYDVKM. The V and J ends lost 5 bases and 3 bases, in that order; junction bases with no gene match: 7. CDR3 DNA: TGTGCCAGCAGTCAGGCGGGAGGGGGTGAAGAGACCCAGTACTTC. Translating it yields CASSQAGGGEETQYF.

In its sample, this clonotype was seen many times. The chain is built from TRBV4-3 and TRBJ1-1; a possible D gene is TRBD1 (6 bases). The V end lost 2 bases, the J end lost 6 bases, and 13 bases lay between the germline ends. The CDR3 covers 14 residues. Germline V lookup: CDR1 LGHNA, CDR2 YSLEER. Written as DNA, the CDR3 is TGCGCCAGCAGCCAAACAGGGAAGGTCTCTGAAGCTTTCTTT. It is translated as CASSQTGKVSEAFF.

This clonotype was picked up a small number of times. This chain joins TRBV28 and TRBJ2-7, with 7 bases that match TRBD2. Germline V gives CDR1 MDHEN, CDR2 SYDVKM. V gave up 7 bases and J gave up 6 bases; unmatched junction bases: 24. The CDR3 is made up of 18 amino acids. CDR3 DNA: TGTGCCAGCACTACACCCGGGGCACCAACTAGCGCCTATCCCGAGCAGTACTTC. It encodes CASTTPGAPTSAYPEQYF.

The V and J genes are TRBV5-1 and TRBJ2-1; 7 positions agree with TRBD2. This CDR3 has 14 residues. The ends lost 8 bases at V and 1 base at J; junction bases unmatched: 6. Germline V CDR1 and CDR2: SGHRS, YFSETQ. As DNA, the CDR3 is TGCGCCAGTCAGAATAGCGGGTCCTACAATGAGCAGTTCTTC. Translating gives CASQNSGSYNEQFF.

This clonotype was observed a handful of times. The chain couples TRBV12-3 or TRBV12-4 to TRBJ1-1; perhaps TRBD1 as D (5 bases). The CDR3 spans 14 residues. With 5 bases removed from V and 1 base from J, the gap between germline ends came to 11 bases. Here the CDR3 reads CASSSRVANTEAFF. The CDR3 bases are TGTGCCAGCAGTAGCAGGGTCGCGAACACTGAAGCTTTCTTT.

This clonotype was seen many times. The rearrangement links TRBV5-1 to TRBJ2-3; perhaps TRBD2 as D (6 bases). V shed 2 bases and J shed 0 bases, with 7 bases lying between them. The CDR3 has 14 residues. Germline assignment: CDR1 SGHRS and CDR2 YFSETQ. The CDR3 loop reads CASSLGTSTDTQYF. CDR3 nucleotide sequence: TGCGCCAGCAGCTTAGGGACTAGCACAGATACGCAGTATTTT.

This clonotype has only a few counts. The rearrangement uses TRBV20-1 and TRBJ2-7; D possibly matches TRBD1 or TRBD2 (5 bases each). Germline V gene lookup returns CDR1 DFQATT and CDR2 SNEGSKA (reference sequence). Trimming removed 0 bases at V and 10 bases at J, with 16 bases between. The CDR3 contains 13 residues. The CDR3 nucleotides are TGCAGTGCTAGAGAGGGGGAACCTATGGGACAGTACTTC. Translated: CSAREGEPMGQYF.

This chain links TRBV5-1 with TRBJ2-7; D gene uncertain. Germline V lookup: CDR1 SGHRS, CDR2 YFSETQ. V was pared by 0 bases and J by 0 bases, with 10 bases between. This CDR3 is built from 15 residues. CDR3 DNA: TGCGCCAGCAGCTTGGCGCCAGAGAGCTCCTACGAGCAGTACTTC. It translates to CASSLAPESSYEQYF.

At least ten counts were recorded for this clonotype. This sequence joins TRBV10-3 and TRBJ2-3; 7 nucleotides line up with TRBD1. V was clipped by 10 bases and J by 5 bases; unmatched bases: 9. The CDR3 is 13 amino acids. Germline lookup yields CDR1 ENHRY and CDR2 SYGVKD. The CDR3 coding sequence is TGTGCCAGCACCACAGGGGTCGGAGATACGCAGTATTTT. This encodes CASTTGVGDTQYF.

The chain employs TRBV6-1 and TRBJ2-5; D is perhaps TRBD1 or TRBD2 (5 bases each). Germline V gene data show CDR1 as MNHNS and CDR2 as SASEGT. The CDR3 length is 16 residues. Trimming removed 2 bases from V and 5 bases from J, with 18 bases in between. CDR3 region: CASSEQSGPPWETQYF. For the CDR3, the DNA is TGTGCCAGCAGTGAACAGTCGGGACCCCCGTGGGAGACCCAGTACTTC.